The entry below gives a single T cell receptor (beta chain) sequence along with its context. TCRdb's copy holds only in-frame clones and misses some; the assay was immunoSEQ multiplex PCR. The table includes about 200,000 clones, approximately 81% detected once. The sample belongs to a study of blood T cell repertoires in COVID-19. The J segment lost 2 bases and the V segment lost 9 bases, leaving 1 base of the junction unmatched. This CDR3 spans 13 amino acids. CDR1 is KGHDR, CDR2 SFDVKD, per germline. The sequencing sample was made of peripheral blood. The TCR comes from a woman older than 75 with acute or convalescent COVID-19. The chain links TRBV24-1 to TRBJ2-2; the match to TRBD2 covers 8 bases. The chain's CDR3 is CATREGNTGELFF. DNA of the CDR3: TGTGCCACCCGGGAGGGAAACACCGGGGAGCTGTTTTTT.